These 16 T cell receptor beta chains were all obtained from the same sample, sequenced in a study of T cell changes during pregnancy in multiple sclerosis. Here immunoSEQ multiplex PCR was the method, and the copy in TCRdb shows in-frame clones only, minus some. This sample has roughly 30,000 clones, with about nine tenths found just once. Sequencing used CD4+ T cells from peripheral blood mononuclear cells, obtained in the first trimester of pregnancy. These receptors were taken from a female donor in good health, enrolled as a control in a pregnancy study.

The chain is built from TRBV21-1 and TRBJ2-6; TRBD2 is the table's D call, not checked against the DNA. TRBV21-1 is noted as a pseudogene. The CDR3 covers 16 residues. This chain's CDR3 is CASSKDSRSGANVLTF. In nucleotides, the CDR3 is TGTGCCAGCAGCAAAGACTCGAGATCTGGGGCCAACGTCCTGACTTTC.

This rearrangement joins TRBV7-2 to TRBJ2-1; 11 bases line up with TRBD2. V was pared by 3 bases and J by 2 bases, with 6 bases of the junction left unmatched. CDR1 is SGHTA, CDR2 FQGNSA, per germline. The CDR3 is 17 residues long. DNA of the CDR3: TGTGCCAGCAGCTTTACTAGCGGGAGTGTCGCCTACAATGAGCAGTTCTTC. It codes for CASSFTSGSVAYNEQFF.

V is TRBV5-1 and J is TRBJ2-7; 8 positions agree with TRBD1. The V gene's germline CDR1 is SGHRS and CDR2 YFSETQ. This CDR3 comprises 18 residues. Trimming took 0 bases from V and 3 from J; bases not matched to a gene: 14. This chain's CDR3 is CASSLAKVTGEQGYEQYF. DNA of the CDR3: TGCGCCAGCAGCTTGGCCAAGGTGACAGGGGAACAAGGCTACGAGCAGTACTTC.

Notes on this clone: An end of the junction differs from the germline gene, which may be a read error. The chain is built from TRBV6-1 and TRBJ1-6; tentative D call: TRBD1 (6 bases). Germline loops: CDR1 MNHNS, CDR2 SASEGT. This CDR3 is 12 amino acids long. The CDR3 coding sequence is TGTGCCAGCAGTGAAAGGCAGGGGCGTCTGACCTTT. Translating it yields CASSERQGRLTF.

The chain recombines TRBV6-6 with TRBJ2-6, with a tentative D call TRBD1 (6 bases). Germline assignment: CDR1 MNHNY and CDR2 SVGAGI (reference sequence). The CDR3 covers 15 residues. The germline V and J ends were trimmed by 5 bases and 1 base, with 9 bases remaining between them. The CDR3 reads CASSAGDSGANVLTF. Here the CDR3 DNA reads TGTGCCAGCAGTGCAGGGGATTCTGGGGCCAACGTCCTGACTTTC.

The J gene is TRBJ1-4, the V gene TRBV9; maybe TRBD1 (6 bases). With 5 bases removed from V and 7 bases from J, the gap between germline ends came to 9 bases. Germline values: CDR1 SGDLS, CDR2 YYNGEE. The CDR3 covers 12 residues. The CDR3 reads CASSLGGEKLFF. As DNA, the CDR3 is TGTGCCAGCAGTTTAGGGGGTGAAAAACTGTTTTTT.

V gene TRBV7-9 combines with J gene TRBJ2-7; maybe TRBD1 (5 bases). The CDR3 has 14 amino acids. Germline V gene sequence: CDR1 SEHNR, CDR2 FQNEAQ (reference sequence). With 3 bases removed from V and 4 bases from J, the gap between germline ends came to 13 bases. The CDR3 coding sequence is TGTGCCAGCAGCTTTGACAGACCCTTGTACGAGCAGTACTTC. Translation gives CASSFDRPLYEQYF.

The V gene is TRBV2, the J gene TRBJ1-2, with D unclear. Trimming stripped 5 bases from V and 2 bases from J, with 9 bases between. Germline loops: CDR1 SNHLY, CDR2 FYNNEI. The CDR3 is made up of 13 amino acids. The CDR3 protein is CASSWEGNYGYTF. The CDR3 DNA is TGTGCCAGCAGTTGGGAGGGAAACTATGGCTACACCTTC. Supplemented by reference TRBV2 and TRBJ1-2, the full variable domain reads EPEVTQTPSHQVTQMGQEVILRCVPISNHLYFYWYRQILGQKVEFLVSFYNNEISEKSEIFDDQFSVERPDGSNFTLKIRSTKLEDSAMYFCASSWEGNYGYTFGSGTRLTVV.

The J gene is TRBJ2-7, the V gene TRBV30; 7 bases fit TRBD1. The trim removed 6 bases at V and 6 bases at J, leaving 11 bases unmatched. CDR3 length: 13 residues. The germline V gene has CDR1 GTSNPN and CDR2 SVGIG (reference sequence). The CDR3 sequence: CACRETGSAEQYF. As DNA, the CDR3 is TGTGCCTGCCGTGAGACAGGGTCCGCCGAGCAGTACTTC.

The V call is TRBV2, the J call TRBJ2-3; a possible D gene is TRBD1 (6 bases). The CDR3 loop spans 15 amino acids. The V and J ends lost 8 bases and 1 base respectively, with 16 bases between them. Germline V gives CDR1 SNHLY, CDR2 FYNNEI. CDR3 bases: TGTGCCAGCCACCTACAGGGATCGGGCACAGATACGCAGTATTTT. This sequence encodes CASHLQGSGTDTQYF. The full variable domain, rest sourced from reference TRBV2 and TRBJ2-3, is EPEVTQTPSHQVTQMGQEVILRCVPISNHLYFYWYRQILGQKVEFLVSFYNNEISEKSEIFDDQFSVERPDGSNFTLKIRSTKLEDSAMYFCASHLQGSGTDTQYFGPGTRLTVL.

The gene calls are TRBV16 and TRBJ1-2, with TRBD1 as a possible D gene (6 bases). Germline V gene lookup returns CDR1 KGHSY and CDR2 FQNENV. This CDR3 has 15 residues. The V end lost 1 base, the J end lost 0 bases, and 9 bases lay between the germline ends. Written as DNA, the CDR3 is TGTGCCAGCAGCCAATACGGACAGCCTAACTATGGCTACACCTTC. Amino acids: CASSQYGQPNYGYTF.

The J gene is TRBJ2-7, the V gene TRBV28, with D tentatively TRBD2 (5 bases). Germline values: CDR1 MDHEN, CDR2 SYDVKM. This CDR3 spans 15 amino acids. V dropped 3 bases and J dropped 0 bases, with 12 bases sitting between them. The chain's CDR3 is CASSFWDGSSYEQYF. The DNA for the CDR3 is TGTGCCAGCAGTTTTTGGGATGGGAGCTCCTACGAGCAGTACTTC. The full variable domain, with the rest looked up from reference TRBV28 and TRBJ2-7, is DVKVTQSSRYLVKRTGEKVFLECVQDMDHENMFWYRQDPGLGLRLIYFSYDVKMKEKGDIPEGYSVSREKKERFSLILESASTNQTSMYLCASSFWDGSSYEQYFGPGTRLTVT.

This clone showed up just once. This chain links TRBV28 with TRBJ1-5; no reliable D call. Trimming stripped 1 base from V and 3 bases from J, with 16 bases between. Germline V gene lookup returns CDR1 MDHEN and CDR2 SYDVKM. CDR3 length: 17 amino acids. CDR3 DNA: TGTGCCAGCAGTTTATCAGGAGGGCGTAGGGACAATCAGCCCCAGCATTTT. Translated, it gives CASSLSGGRRDNQPQHF.

The chain employs TRBV5-1 and TRBJ2-3; D call uncertain. CDR1 SGHRS and CDR2 YFSETQ come from the germline V gene. The ends were cut back, 0 bases at V and 1 base at J, with 9 bases in the middle. This CDR3 contains 15 residues. CDR3 nucleotides: TGCGCCAGCAGCTTGGTTGCGGAAGGCACAGATACGCAGTATTTT. Translation gives CASSLVAEGTDTQYF.

The V call is TRBV2, the J call TRBJ1-5, with unresolved D. The CDR3 consists of 14 residues. CDR1 and CDR2 from the germline V gene are SNHLY and FYNNEI. V lost 1 base and J 4 bases, leaving 8 bases between the germline ends. The CDR3 DNA reads TGTGCCAGCAGTGAAGTAGATGGTAATCAGCCCCAGCATTTT. Its translation: CASSEVDGNQPQHF.

This chain joins TRBV12-2 and TRBJ2-1; the listed D gene, TRBD1, was not tested against the DNA. TRBV12-2 is given as a pseudogene. CDR3 length: 14 residues. The CDR3 coding sequence is TGTGCAAGTCCCTGGGGTATGACCGACAGTGAGCAGTTCTTC. It translates to CASPWGMTDSEQFF.